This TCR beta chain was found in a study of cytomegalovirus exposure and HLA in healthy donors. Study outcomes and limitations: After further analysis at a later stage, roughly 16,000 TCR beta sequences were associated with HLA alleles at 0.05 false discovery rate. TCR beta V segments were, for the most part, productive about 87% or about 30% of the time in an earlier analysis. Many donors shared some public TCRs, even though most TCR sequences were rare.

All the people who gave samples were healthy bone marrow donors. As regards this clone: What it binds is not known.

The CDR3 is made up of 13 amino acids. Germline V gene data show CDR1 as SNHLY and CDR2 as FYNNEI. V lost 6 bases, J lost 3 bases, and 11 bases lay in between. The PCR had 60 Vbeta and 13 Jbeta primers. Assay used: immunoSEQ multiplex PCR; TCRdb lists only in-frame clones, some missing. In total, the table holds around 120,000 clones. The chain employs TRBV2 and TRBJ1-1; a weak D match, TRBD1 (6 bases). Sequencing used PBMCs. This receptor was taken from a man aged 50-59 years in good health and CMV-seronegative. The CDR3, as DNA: TGTGCCAGCAGCAAGGGGGGGCACACTGAAGCTTTCTTT. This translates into CASSKGGHTEAFF. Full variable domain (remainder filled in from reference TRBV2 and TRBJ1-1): EPEVTQTPSHQVTQMGQEVILRCVPISNHLYFYWYRQILGQKVEFLVSFYNNEISEKSEIFDDQFSVERPDGSNFTLKIRSTKLEDSAMYFCASSKGGHTEAFFGQGTRLTVV.